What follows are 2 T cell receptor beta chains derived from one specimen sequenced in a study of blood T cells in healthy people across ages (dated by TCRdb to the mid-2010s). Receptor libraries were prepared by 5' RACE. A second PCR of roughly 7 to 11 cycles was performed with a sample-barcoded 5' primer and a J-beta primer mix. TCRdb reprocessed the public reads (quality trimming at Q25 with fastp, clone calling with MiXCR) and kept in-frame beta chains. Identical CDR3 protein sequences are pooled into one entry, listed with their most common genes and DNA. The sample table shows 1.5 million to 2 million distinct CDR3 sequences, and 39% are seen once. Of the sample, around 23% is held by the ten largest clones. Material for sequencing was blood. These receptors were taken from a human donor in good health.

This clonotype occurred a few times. The CDR3: CASSQNSVPGGYTF. The CDR3 DNA reads TGCGCCAGCAGCCAAAACAGCGTTCCGGGAGGCTACACCTTC. The chain combines TRBV4-3 with TRBJ1-2; no clear D gene. V was clipped by 2 bases and J by 8 bases, with 15 bases between them. The CDR3 is 14 residues long. CDR1 and CDR2 (germline): LGHNA, YSLEER.

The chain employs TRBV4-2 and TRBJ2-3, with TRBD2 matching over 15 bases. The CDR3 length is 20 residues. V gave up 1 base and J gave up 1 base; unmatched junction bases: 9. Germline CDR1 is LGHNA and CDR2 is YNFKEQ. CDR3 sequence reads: CASSQGGGTSGGLRTDTQYF. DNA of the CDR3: TGTGCCAGCAGCCAAGGAGGTGGGACTAGCGGGGGGCTTCGCACAGATACGCAGTATTTT.